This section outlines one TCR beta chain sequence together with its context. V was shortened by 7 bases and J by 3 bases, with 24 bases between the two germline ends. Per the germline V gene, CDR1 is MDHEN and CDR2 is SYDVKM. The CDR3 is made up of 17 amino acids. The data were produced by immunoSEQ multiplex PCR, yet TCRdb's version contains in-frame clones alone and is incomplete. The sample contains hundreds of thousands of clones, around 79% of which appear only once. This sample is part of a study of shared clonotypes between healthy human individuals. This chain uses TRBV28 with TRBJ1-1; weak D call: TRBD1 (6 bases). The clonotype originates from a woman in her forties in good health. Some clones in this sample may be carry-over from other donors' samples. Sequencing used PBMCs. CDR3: CASIVGSVGGDDTEAFF. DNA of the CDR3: TGTGCCAGCATAGTGGGATCTGTGGGGGGCGACGACACTGAAGCTTTCTTT.